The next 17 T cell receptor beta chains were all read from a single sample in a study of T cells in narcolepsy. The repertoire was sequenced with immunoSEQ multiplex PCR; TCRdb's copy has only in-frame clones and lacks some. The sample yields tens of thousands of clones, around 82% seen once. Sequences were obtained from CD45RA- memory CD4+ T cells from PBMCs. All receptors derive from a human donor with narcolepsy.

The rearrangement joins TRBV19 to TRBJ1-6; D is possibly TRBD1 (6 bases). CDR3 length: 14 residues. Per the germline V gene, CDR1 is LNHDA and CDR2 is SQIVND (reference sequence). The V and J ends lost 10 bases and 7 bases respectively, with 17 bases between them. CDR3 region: CATNLGGRNSPLHF. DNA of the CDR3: TGTGCCACAAACCTTGGGGGCCGAAATTCACCCCTCCACTTT.

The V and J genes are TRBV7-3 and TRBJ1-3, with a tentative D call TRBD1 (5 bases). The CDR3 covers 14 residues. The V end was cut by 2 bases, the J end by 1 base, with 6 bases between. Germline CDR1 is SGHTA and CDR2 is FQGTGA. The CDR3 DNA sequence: TGTGCCAGCAGCTTAGCAGGGTCTGGAAACACCATATATTTT. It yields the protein CASSLAGSGNTIYF.

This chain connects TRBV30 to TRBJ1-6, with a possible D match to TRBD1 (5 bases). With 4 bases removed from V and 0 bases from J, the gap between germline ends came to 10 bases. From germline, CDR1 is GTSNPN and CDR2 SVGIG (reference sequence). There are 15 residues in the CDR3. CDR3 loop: CAWTWGISYNSPLHF. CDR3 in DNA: TGTGCCTGGACTTGGGGGATCTCCTATAATTCACCCCTCCACTTT.

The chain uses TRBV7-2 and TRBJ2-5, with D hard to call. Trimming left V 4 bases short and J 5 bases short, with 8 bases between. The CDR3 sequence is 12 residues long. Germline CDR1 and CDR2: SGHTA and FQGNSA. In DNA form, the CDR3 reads TGTGCCAGCAGCTCCCTGGTTGAGACCCAGTACTTC. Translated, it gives CASSSLVETQYF.

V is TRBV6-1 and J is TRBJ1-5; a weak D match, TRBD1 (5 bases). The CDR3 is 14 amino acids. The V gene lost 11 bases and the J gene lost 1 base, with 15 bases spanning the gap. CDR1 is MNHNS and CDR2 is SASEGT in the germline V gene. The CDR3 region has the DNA TGTGCCGCGGGGGGGACGCGCAGCAATCAGCCCCAGCATTTT. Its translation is CAAGGTRSNQPQHF.

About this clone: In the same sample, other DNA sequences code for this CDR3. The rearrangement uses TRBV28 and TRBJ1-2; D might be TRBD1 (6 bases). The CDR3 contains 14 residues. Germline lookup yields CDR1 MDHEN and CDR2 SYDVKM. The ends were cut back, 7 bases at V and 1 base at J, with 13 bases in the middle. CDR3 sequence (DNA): TGTGCCAGCAACACAGGGAAGAGTAACTATGGCTACACCTTC. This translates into CASNTGKSNYGYTF.

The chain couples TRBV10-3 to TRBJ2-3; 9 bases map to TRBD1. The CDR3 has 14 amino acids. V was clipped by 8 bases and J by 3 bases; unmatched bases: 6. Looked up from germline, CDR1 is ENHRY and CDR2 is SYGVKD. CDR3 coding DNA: TGTGCCATCTCCCCCGGGACAGGGACAGATACGCAGTATTTT. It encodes CAISPGTGTDTQYF.

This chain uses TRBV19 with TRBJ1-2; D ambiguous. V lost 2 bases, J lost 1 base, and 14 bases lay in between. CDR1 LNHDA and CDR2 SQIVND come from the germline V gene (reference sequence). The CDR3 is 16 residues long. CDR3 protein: CASSISTAGGNYGYTF. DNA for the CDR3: TGTGCCAGTAGTATATCGACGGCTGGAGGTAACTATGGCTACACCTTC.

The DNA of the CDR3 is TGCGCCAGCAGCTTGGGACAGACAGTCTATGGCTACACCTTC. The encoded protein is CASSLGQTVYGYTF. The chain uses TRBV5-1 and TRBJ1-2; a possible D gene is TRBD1 (5 bases). This CDR3 region has 14 residues. Germline CDR1 SGHRS, CDR2 YFSETQ. Trimming took off 0 bases at V and 4 bases at J, with 10 bases between the two ends.

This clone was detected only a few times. The CDR3 reads CASSLGGGREQYF. In DNA form, the CDR3 reads TGCGCCAGCAGCTTGGGTGGGGGCCGAGAGCAGTACTTC. J is TRBJ2-7 and V is TRBV5-1, with D maybe TRBD1 (6 bases). V lost 0 bases to trimming and J lost 7 bases, with 11 bases between them. CDR1 is SGHRS, CDR2 YFSETQ, per germline. CDR3 length equals 13 residues. The complete variable domain, with remaining parts taken from reference TRBV5-1 and TRBJ2-7, reads KAGVTQTPRYLIKTRGQQVTLSCSPISGHRSVSWYQQTPGQGLQFLFEYFSETQRNKGNFPGRFSGRQFSNSRSEMNVSTLELGDSALYLCASSLGGGREQYFGPGTRLTVT.

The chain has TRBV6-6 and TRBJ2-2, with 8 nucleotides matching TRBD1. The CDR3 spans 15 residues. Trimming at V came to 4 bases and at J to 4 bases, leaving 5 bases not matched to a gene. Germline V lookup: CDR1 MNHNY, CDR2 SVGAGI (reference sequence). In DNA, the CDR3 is TGTGCCAGCAGTTTGGACAGGGTGGGCACCGGGGAGCTGTTTTTT. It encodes CASSLDRVGTGELFF.

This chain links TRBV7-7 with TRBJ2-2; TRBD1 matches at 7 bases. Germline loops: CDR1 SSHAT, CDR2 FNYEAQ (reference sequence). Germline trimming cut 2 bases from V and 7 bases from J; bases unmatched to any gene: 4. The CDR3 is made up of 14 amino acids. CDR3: CASSLNTGVGELFF. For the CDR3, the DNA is TGTGCCAGCAGCTTAAATACAGGGGTCGGGGAGCTGTTTTTT.

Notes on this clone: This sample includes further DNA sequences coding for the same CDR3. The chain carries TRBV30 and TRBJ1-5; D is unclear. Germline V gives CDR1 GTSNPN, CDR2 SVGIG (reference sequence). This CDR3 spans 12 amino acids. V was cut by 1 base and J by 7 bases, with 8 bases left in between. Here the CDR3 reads CAWSGLEQPQHF. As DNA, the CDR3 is TGTGCCTGGAGTGGGTTAGAACAGCCCCAGCATTTT.

The CDR3 DNA reads as TGTGCCAGCTCCGGAGATCCTGGAAACACCATATATTTT. Protein product: CASSGDPGNTIYF. The chain couples TRBV18 to TRBJ1-3; no reliable D call. Germline lookup yields CDR1 KGHSH and CDR2 LQKENI. Trimming took 6 bases from V and 2 from J, leaving 8 bases between them. This CDR3 contains 13 residues.

The CDR3 protein is CASSSSGTGLGYTF. CDR3 DNA: TGTGCCAGCAGTAGTTCCGGGACAGGGCTTGGCTACACCTTC. The chain combines TRBV25-1 with TRBJ1-2, with 9 bases matching TRBD1. Germline V lookup: CDR1 MGHDK, CDR2 SYGVNS. This CDR3 comprises 14 residues. Unmatched junction bases numbered 8, after V lost 5 bases and J lost 7 bases.

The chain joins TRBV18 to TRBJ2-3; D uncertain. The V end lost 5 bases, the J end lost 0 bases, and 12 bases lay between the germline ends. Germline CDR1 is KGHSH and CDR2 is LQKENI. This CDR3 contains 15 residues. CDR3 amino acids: CASSYGWSSTDTQYF. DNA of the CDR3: TGTGCCAGCTCATACGGGTGGTCTAGCACAGATACGCAGTATTTT.

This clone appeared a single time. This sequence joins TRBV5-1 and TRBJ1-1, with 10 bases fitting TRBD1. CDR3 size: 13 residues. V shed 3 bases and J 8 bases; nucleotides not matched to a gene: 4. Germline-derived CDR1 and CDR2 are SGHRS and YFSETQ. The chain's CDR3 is CASSSEGQGEAFF. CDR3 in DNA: TGCGCCAGCAGCTCAGAGGGACAGGGGGAAGCTTTCTTT.